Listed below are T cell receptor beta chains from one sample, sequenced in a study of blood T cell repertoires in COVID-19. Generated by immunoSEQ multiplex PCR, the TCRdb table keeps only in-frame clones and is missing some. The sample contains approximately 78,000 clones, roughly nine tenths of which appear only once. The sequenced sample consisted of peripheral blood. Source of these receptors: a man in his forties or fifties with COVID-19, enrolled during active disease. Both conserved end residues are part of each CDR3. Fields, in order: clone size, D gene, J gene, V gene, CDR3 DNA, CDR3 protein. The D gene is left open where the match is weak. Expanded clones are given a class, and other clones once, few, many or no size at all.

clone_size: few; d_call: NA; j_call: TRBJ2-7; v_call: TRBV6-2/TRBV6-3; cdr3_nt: TGTGCCAGCAGTTACTCGATTCTTGGAGGCGGAGGCGAGCAGTACTTC; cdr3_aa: CASSYSILGGGGEQYF
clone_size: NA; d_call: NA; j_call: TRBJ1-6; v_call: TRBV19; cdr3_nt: TGTGCCTCCTCCCAGGGTGGCTATAATTCACCCCTCCACTTT; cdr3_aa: CASSQGGYNSPLHF
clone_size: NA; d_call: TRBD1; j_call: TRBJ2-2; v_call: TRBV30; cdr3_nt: TGTGCCTGGAGTCCCGGGCAGGGGGCCGGGGAGCTGTTTTTT; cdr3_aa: CAWSPGQGAGELFF
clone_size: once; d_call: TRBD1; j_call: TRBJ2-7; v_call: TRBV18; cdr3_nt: TGTGCCAGCTCACCCCCTGGACAGGGGGCTTACGAGCAGTACTTC; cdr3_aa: CASSPPGQGAYEQYF
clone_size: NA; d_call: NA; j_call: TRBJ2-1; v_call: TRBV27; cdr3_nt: TGTGCCAGCAGTTTATACGAGGGCCTGTCCTACAATGAGCAGTTCTTC; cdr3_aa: CASSLYEGLSYNEQFF
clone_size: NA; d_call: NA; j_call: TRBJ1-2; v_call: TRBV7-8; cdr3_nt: TGTGCCAGCAGCTTACTAGTGGAAAATGGCTACACCTTC; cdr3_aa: CASSLLVENGYTF
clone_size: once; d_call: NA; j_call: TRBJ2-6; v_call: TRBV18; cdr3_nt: TGTGCCAGCTCACGTGGTAGTTCTGGGGCCAACGTCCTGACTTTC; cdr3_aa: CASSRGSSGANVLTF
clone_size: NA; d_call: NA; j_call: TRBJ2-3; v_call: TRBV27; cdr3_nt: TGTGCCAGCAGTCCCCGGGACTCAAGCACAGATACGCAGTATTTT; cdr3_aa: CASSPRDSSTDTQYF
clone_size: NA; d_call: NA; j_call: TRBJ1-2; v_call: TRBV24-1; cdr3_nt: TGTGCCACCAGTGTAGGGGTAGACTATGGCTACACCTTC; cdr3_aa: CATSVGVDYGYTF
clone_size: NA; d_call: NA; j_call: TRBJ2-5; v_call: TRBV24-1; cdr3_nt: TGTGCCACCAGTGACCCCGACGGGCAAGAGACCCAGTACTTC; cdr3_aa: CATSDPDGQETQYF
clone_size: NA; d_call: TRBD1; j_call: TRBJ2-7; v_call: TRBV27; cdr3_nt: TGTGCCACCGGGGATTTCGGGACAGGGATGTTGGAGCAGTACTTC; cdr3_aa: CATGDFGTGMLEQYF
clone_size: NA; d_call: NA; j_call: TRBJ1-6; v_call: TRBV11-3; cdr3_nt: TGTGCCAGCAGCTTAGGTACGGAGAGGAGCTCCTATAATTCACCCCTCCACTTT; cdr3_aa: CASSLGTERSSYNSPLHF